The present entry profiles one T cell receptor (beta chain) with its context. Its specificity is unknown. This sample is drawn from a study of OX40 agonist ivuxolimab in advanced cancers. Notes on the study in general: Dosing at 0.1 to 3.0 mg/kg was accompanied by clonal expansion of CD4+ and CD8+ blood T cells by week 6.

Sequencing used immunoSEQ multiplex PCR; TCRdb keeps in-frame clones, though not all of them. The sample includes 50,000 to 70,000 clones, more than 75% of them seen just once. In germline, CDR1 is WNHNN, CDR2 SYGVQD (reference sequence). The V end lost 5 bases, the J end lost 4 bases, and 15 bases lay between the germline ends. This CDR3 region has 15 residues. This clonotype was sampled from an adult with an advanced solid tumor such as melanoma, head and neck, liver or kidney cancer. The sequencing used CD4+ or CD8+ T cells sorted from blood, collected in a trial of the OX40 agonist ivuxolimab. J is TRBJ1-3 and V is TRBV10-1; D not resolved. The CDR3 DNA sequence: TGCGCCAGCAGTCGTGGGCCTGGAGTCGGAAACACCATATATTTT. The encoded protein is CASSRGPGVGNTIYF.